This T cell receptor beta chain was found in a study of metastatic and nonmetastatic thyroid tumors. Study summary: Blood and tumor or nodule tissue repertoires from malignant and benign thyroid patients were compared. Points from the study as a whole: Within blood and tumor, benign nodules reportedly had significantly lower TCR beta diversity than malignant thyroid tumors did.

The germline V gene encodes CDR1 SGHRS and CDR2 YFSETQ. This CDR3 comprises 15 residues. V lost 4 bases and J lost 1, with 14 bases in between. On this clone: Antigen specificity is unknown.

Before thyroid surgery, none of the patients had received any treatment. TCRdb re-called the PCR reads through MiXCR. The sample has roughly 6,500 clones, roughly 33% seen once. The sequence was obtained from a male donor with papillary thyroid cancer or a benign thyroid nodule (not recorded which). Some clones in this sample may be carry-over from other donors' samples. V usage is TRBV5-1 and J usage is TRBJ1-1, with D perhaps TRBD1 (6 bases). The sample taken for sequencing was adjacent normal tissue. CDR3 nucleotide sequence: TGCGCCAGCAGCCCGAGACAGGAGGGGAACACTGAAGCTTTCTTT. Translation gives CASSPRQEGNTEAFF.